This T cell receptor beta chain was found in a study of CXCR3-negative and CXCR3-positive naive CD8 T cells (dated by TCRdb to about 2019). Regarding the research as a whole: In total, 130 million or so TRB reads were obtained, which works out to roughly 1.5 +/- 0.3 million reads per library. Diversity and physicochemical repertoire analyses covered 10 to 11 donors pooled from two independent experiments. The TRBV-TRBJ cluster analysis covered naive subsets from about five donors and memory cells from 3 donors.

Each CD8+ T cell subset was flow-sorted in triplicate, and around 300,000 cells per subset were placed directly into RLT lysis buffer. To exclude memory contaminants, naive CD8+ T cells were stringently defined as CD45RO-CCR7+CD27+CD95-. Peripheral blood mononuclear cells were isolated from buffy coats using standard density gradient centrifugation. Naive CXCR3-negative and CXCR3-positive CD8+ T cells were flow-sorted on a FACSAria III. Total RNA was extracted from sorted cells with an RNeasy Mini Kit. Reads for this sample came from a NextSeq 550. The Human TCR Profiling Kit (MiLaboratory) was used to prepare UMI-labeled 5' RACE TRB cDNA libraries. The full amount of extracted RNA was used for cDNA synthesis, and the full amount of resulting cDNA was used for PCR amplification. Libraries were prepared in parallel with an identical number of PCR cycles. The published analysis was carried out like this. About 49,000 +/- 11,000 unique UMI-labeled TRB cDNA molecules per library were extracted with MIGEC and MiXCR, with at least two reads per UMI required. On average, roughly 40,000 +/- 10,000 functional in-frame TRB CDR3 nucleotide clonotypes lacking stop codons were found per library. After each sample was downsampled to 5000 UMI-labeled TRB molecules, VDJtools was used to calculate diversity metrics such as normalized Shannon-Wiener and Chao1. VDJtools computed clonotype-size-weighted physicochemical properties of the central five CDR3 residues: interaction energy, strength, volume and Kidera factor 4. After TCRdb reprocessed the reads, each CDR3 protein sequence was kept as one row, without DNA. The V and J calls were not made by the authors but by TCRdb's processing. The table held for this sample gives 55,000 to 70,000 distinct CDR3 sequences. Less than 0.65% of the sample lies in the top ten.

Study-wide conclusions, independent of this receptor: Similar TRBV-TRBJ usage was shown by naive CXCR3-negative and CXCR3-positive cells from the same donor, whereas distinct patterns were shown by memory cells. Both naive subsets had comparably high repertoire diversity, while memory CD8+ T cells had much lower repertoire diversity. Freshly isolated PBMCs were used for most assays because CXCR3 expression went down partially after cryopreservation. Because surface CD5, which is linked to self-reactivity in mice, was comparable between the naive subsets, TCR interaction strength was also inferred from TRB CDR3 physicochemical properties. TRB CDR3s from CXCR3-positive naive cells showed higher hydrophobicity (lower Kidera factor 4), lower energy, and higher strength and volume indices than CXCR3-negative naive cells.

Looking up the germline V gene (reference sequence) yields CDR1 MNHEY and CDR2 SMNVEV. The CDR3, from cysteine to phenylalanine, totals 15 residues. No DNA sequence is on record. A note on this clonotype: Its antigen specificity is not known.

The receptor was isolated from a human donor in good health. Some clones in this sample may be carry-over from other donors' samples. Sequencing was done on a sample of naive CXCR3+ CD8+ T cells from blood. Per the publication, the cell subset or site label means: CD45RO-CCR7+CD27+CD95- naive CD8+ T cells expressing CXCR3 (TNR3+). The V and J segments used are TRBV27 and TRBJ2-7; the D call of TRBD1 rests on TCRdb alone, since no DNA is present to check it. The CDR3 reads CASSADRGQGYEQYF.